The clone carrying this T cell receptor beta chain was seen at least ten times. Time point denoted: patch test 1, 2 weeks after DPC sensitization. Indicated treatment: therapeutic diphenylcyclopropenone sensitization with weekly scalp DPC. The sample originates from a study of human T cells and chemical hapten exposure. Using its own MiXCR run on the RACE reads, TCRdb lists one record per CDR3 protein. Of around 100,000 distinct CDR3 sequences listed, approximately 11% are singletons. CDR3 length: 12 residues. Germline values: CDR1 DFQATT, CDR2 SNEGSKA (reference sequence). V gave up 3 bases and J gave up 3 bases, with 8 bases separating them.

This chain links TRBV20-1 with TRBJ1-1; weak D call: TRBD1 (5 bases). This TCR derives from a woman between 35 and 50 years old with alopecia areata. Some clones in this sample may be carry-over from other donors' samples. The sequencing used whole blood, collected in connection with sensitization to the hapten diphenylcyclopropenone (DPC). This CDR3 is CSASRGDTEAFF. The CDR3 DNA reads TGCAGTGCTAGTAGGGGAGACACTGAAGCTTTCTTT.